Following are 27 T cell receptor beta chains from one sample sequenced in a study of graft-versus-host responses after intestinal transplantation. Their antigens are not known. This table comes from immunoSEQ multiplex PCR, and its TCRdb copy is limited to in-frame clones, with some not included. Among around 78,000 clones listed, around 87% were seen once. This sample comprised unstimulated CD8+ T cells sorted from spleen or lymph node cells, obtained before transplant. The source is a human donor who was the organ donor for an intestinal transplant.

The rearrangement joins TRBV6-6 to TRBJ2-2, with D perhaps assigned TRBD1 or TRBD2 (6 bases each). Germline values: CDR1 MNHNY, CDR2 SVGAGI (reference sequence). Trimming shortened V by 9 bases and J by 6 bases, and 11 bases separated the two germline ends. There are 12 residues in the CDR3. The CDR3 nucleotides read TGTGCCAGTTGGGGGGCGGCCGGGGAGCTGTTTTTT. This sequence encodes CASWGAAGELFF.

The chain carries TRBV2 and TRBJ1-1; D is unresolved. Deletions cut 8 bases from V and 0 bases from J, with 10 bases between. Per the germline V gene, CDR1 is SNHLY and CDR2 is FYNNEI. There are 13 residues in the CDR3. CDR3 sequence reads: CASEGRLNTEAFF. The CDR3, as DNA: TGTGCCAGCGAAGGACGCTTGAACACTGAAGCTTTCTTT.

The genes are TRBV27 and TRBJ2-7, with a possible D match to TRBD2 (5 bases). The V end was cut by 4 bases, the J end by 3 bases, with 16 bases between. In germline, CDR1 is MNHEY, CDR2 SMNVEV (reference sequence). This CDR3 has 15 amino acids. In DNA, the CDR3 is TGTGCCAGCAGTTGGTCCGTGGAGGCCTACTACGAGCAGTACTTC. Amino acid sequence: CASSWSVEAYYEQYF.

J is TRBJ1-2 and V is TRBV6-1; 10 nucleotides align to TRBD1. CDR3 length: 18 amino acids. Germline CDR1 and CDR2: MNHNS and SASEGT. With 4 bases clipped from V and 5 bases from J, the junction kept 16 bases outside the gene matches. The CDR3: CASSVTKTSGTGAYGYTF. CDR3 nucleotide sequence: TGTGCCAGCAGTGTGACCAAGACGTCCGGGACAGGGGCATATGGCTACACCTTC.

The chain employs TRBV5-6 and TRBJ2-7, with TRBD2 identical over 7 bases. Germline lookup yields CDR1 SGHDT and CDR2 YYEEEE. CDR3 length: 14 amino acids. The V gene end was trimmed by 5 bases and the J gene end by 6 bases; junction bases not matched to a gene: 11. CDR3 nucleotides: TGTGCCAGCAGGCCCGGGGGACTATACCGCGAGCAGTACTTC. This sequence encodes CASRPGGLYREQYF.

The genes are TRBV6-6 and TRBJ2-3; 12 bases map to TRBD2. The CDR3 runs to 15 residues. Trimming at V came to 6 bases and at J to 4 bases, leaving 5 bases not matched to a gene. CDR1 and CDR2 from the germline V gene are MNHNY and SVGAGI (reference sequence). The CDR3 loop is CASRRTSGGSDTQYF. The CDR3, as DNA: TGTGCCAGCAGGAGAACTAGCGGGGGGTCAGATACGCAGTATTTT.

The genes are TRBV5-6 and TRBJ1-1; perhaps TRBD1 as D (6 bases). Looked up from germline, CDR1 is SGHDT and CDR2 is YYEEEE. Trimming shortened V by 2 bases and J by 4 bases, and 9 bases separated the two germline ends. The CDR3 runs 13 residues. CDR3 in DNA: TGTGCCAGCAGCTTCGAAGGGGGCACTGAAGCTTTCTTT. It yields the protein CASSFEGGTEAFF.

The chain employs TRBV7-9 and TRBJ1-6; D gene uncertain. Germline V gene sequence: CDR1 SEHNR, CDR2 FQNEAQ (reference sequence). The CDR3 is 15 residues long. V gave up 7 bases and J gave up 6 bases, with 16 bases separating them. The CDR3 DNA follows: TGTGCCAGCAACCACCCCTGGCGGGGTAATTCACCCCTCCACTTT. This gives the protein CASNHPWRGNSPLHF.

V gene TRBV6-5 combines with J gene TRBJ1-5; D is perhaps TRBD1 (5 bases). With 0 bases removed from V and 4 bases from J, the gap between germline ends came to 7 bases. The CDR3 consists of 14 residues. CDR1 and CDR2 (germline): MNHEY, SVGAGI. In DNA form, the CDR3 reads TGTGCCAGCAGTTACTCCCGACAGAATCAGCCCCAGCATTTT. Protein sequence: CASSYSRQNQPQHF.

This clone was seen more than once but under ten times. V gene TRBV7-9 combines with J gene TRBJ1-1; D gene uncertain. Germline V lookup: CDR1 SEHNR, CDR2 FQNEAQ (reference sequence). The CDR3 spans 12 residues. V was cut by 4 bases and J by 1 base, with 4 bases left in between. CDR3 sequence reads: CASSWSNTEAFF. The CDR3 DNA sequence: TGTGCCAGCAGCTGGTCGAACACTGAAGCTTTCTTT.

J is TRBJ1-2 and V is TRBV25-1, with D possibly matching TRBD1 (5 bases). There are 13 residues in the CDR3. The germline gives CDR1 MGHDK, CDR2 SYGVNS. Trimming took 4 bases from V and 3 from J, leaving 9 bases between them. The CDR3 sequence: CASSASGHYGYTF. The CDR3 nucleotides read TGTGCCAGCAGTGCGTCAGGGCACTATGGCTACACCTTC.

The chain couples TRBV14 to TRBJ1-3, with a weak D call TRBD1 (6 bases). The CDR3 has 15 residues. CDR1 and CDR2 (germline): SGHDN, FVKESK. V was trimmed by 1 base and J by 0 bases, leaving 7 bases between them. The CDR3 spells CASSQARGSGNTIYF. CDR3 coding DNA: TGTGCCAGCAGCCAAGCCAGGGGCTCTGGAAACACCATATATTTT.

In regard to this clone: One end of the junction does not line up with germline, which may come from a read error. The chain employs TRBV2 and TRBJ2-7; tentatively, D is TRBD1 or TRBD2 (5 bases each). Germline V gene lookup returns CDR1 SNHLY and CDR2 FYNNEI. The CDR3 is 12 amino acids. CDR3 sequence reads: CASSADRVQEVF. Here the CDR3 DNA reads TGTGCCAGCAGTGCTGATCGGGTACAGGAGGTATTC.

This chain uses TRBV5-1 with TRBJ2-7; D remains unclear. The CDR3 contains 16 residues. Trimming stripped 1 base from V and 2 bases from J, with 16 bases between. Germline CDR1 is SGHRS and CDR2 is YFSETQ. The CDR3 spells CASSLYGEKSPYEQYF. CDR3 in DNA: TGCGCCAGCAGCTTGTATGGAGAGAAAAGCCCCTACGAGCAGTACTTC.

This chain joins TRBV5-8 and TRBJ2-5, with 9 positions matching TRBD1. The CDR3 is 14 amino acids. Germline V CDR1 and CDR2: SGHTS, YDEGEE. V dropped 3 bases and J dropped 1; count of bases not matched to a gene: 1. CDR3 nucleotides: TGTGCCAGCAGCTCGGGACAGGGCCAAGAGACCCAGTACTTC. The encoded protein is CASSSGQGQETQYF.

This CDR3 reads CASSPLVGGGNEQFF. Written as DNA, the CDR3 is TGTGCCAGCAGTCCCTTGGTCGGGGGGGGCAACGAGCAGTTCTTC. The chain employs TRBV27 and TRBJ2-1; 8 nucleotides match TRBD2. V shed 5 bases, J shed 10 bases, and the junction held 13 bases outside the gene matches. The germline CDR1 and CDR2 sequences are MNHEY and SMNVEV (reference sequence). The CDR3 has 15 amino acids.

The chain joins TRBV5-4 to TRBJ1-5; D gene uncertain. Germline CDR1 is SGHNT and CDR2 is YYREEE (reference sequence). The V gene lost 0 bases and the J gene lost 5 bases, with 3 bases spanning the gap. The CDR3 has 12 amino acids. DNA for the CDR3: TGTGCCAGCAGCTTGGATGATCAGCCCCAGCATTTT. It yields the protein CASSLDDQPQHF.

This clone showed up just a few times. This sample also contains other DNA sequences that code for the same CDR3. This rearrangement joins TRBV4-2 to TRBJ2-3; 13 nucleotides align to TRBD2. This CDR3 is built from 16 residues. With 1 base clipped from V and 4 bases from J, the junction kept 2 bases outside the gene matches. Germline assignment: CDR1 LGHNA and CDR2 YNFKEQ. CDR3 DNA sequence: TGTGCCAGCAGCCAAGGGACTAGCGGGGGCGCAGATACGCAGTATTTT. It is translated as CASSQGTSGGADTQYF.

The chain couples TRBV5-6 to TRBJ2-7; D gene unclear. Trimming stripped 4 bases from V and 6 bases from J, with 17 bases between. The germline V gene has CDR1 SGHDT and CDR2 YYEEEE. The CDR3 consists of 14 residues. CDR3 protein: CASSGLGLRSEQYF. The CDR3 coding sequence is TGTGCCAGCAGCGGGCTCGGGTTGCGGAGCGAGCAGTACTTC.

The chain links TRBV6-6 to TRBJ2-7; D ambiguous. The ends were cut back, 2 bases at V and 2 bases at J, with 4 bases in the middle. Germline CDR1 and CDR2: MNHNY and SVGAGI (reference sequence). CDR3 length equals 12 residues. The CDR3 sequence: CASSYSTYEQYF. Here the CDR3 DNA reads TGTGCCAGCAGTTACAGCACCTACGAGCAGTACTTC.

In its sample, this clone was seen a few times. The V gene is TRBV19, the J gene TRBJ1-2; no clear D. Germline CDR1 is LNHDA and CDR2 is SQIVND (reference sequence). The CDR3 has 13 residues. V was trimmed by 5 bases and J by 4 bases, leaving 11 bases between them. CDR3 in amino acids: CASSPGGSYGYTF. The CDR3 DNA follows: TGTGCCAGTAGTCCCGGTGGTAGCTATGGCTACACCTTC.

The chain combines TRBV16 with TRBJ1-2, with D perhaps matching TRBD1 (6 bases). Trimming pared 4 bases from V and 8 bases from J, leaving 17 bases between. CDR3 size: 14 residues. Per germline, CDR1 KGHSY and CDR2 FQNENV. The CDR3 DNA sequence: TGTGCCAGCAGCCTCCGGAGGGGGGTCTGGGGCTACACCTTC. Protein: CASSLRRGVWGYTF.

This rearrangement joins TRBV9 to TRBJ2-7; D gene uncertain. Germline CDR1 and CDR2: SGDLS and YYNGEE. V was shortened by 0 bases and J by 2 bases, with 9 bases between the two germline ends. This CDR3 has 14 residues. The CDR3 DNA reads TGTGCCAGCAGCGTAGAGCCGGATACCTACGAGCAGTACTTC. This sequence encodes CASSVEPDTYEQYF.

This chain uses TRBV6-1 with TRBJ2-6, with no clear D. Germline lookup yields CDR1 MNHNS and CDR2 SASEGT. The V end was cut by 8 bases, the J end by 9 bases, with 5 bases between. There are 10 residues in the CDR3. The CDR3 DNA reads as TGTGCCAGCCGGTACAACGTCCTGACTTTC. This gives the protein CASRYNVLTF.

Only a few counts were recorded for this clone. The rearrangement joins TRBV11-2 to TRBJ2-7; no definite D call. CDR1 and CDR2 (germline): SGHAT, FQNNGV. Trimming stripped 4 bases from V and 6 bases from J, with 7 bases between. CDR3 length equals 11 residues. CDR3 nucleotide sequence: TGTGCCAGCAGCTCCGGGCTCGAGCAGTACTTC. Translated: CASSSGLEQYF.

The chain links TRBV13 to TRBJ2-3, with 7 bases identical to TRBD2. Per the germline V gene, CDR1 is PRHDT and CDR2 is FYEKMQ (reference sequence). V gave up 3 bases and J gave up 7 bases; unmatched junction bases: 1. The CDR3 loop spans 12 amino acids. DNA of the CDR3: TGTGCCAGCAGCTTCGGGACTAATACGCAGTATTTT. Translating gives CASSFGTNTQYF.

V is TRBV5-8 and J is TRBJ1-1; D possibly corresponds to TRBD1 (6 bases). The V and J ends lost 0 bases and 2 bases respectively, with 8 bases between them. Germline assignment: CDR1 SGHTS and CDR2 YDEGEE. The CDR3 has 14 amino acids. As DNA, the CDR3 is TGTGCCAGCAGCTTGGGGACAGCTAACACTGAAGCTTTCTTT. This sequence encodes CASSLGTANTEAFF.